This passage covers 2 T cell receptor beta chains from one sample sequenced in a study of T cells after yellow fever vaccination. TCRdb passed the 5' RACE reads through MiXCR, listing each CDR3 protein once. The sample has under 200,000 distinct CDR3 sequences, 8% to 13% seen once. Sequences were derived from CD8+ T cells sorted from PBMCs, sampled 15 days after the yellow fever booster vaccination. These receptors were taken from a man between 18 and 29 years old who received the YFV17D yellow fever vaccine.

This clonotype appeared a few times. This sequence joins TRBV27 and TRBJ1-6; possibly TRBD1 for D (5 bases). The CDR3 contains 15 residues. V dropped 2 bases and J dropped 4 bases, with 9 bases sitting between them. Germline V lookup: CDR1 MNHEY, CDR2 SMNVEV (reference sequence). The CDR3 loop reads CASSLGGAYNSPLHF. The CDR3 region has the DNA TGTGCCAGCAGTTTAGGGGGAGCGTATAATTCACCCCTCCACTTT.

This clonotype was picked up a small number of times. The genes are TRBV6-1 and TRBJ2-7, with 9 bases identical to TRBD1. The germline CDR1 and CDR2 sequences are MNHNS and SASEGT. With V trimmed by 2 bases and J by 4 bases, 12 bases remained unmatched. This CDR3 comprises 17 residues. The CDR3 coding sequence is TGTGCCAGCAGTGAATATGTGGGACAGGGAGAAGCGTACGAGCAGTACGTC. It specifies CASSEYVGQGEAYEQYV.